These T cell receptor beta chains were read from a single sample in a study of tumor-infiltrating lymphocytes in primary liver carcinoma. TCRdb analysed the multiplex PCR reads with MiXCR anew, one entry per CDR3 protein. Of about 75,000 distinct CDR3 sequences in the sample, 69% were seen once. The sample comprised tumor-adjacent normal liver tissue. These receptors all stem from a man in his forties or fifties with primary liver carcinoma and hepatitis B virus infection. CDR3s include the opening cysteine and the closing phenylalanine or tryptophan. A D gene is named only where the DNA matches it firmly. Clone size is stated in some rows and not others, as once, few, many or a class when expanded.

CDR3nt: TGCGCCAGCAGCCCTACAGGGGGTATTGGAAACACCATATATTTT
CDR3aa: CASSPTGGIGNTIYF
v_gene: TRBV4-1
abundance: .
d_gene: TRBD1
j_gene: TRBJ1-3

CDR3nt: TGTGCCGGCACCCCCCCGGGCTGGGCAGATACGCAGTATTTT
CDR3aa: CAGTPPGWADTQYF
v_gene: TRBV11-2
abundance: .
d_gene: .
j_gene: TRBJ2-3

CDR3nt: TGTGCCAGCAGCCCCGTGACTTCTTCCTACAATGAGCAGCTCTTC
CDR3aa: CASSPVTSSYNEQLF
v_gene: TRBV11-2
abundance: .
d_gene: .
j_gene: TRBJ2-1

CDR3nt: TGCGCGAGCATGCCAGGAGGGGCAGAAGGGAAAGAGACCCAGTATTTC
CDR3aa: CASMPGGAEGKETQYF
v_gene: TRBV5-1
abundance: .
d_gene: .
j_gene: TRBJ2-5

CDR3nt: TGCAGCGTTGAAGGACCGCTTGGAATCACCCAGTACTTC
CDR3aa: CSVEGPLGITQYF
v_gene: TRBV29-1
abundance: .
d_gene: .
j_gene: TRBJ2-5

CDR3nt: TGTGCCATCAGTGATCCGACGGGCCGGGGGGCCGGGGAGCAGTACTTC
CDR3aa: CAISDPTGRGAGEQYF
v_gene: TRBV10-3
abundance: .
d_gene: .
j_gene: TRBJ2-7

CDR3nt: TGTGCCAACAGTGAAACCCTGGGGGACTATGGCTACACCTTC
CDR3aa: CANSETLGDYGYTF
v_gene: TRBV6-1
abundance: once
d_gene: .
j_gene: TRBJ1-2

CDR3nt: TGTGCCAGCAGCTTAGGGGACAGGGAAGCAGATACGCATTATTTT
CDR3aa: CASSLGDREADTHYF
v_gene: TRBV5-5
abundance: few
d_gene: TRBD1
j_gene: TRBJ2-3

CDR3nt: TGCAGCGATTCCGCAGGGCGGGACATGAACACTGAAGCTTTCTTT
CDR3aa: CSDSAGRDMNTEAFF
v_gene: TRBV29-1
abundance: .
d_gene: .
j_gene: TRBJ1-1

CDR3nt: TGTGTCACGACCGGGACAGATCAGGCGCCCCAGCATTTT
CDR3aa: CVTTGTDQAPQHF
v_gene: TRBV10-3
abundance: few
d_gene: TRBD1
j_gene: TRBJ1-5

CDR3nt: TGCAGCGTTTCGACTGGACAGGGGGCGCTTAGCACTGAAGTTTTCTTT
CDR3aa: CSVSTGQGALSTEVFF
v_gene: TRBV29-1
abundance: .
d_gene: TRBD1
j_gene: TRBJ1-1

CDR3nt: TGTGCCTGCAGTGATGGACAGGGCGCTGAAGCTTTCTTT
CDR3aa: CACSDGQGAEAFF
v_gene: TRBV28
abundance: .
d_gene: TRBD1
j_gene: TRBJ1-1

CDR3nt: TGTGTCAGCAGCTTAACCGACGGAGCCTACGAGCAGCACTTC
CDR3aa: CVSSLTDGAYEQHF
v_gene: TRBV11-2
abundance: .
d_gene: .
j_gene: TRBJ2-7

CDR3nt: TGCAGCGCTAGAGCGGGAGACTCCTACGAGCAGTACTTC
CDR3aa: CSARAGDSYEQYF
v_gene: TRBV29-1
abundance: many
d_gene: TRBD2
j_gene: TRBJ2-7

CDR3nt: TGTGCCAGCAGCCCAGGGGGGGGCAATCAGCCCCAGCATTTT
CDR3aa: CASSPGGGNQPQHF
v_gene: TRBV6-1
abundance: many
d_gene: TRBD1
j_gene: TRBJ1-5

CDR3nt: TGCAGTGTTGGAGCGGAATGGAATGAGCAGTTCTTC
CDR3aa: CSVGAEWNEQFF
v_gene: TRBV29-1
abundance: .
d_gene: .
j_gene: TRBJ2-1

CDR3nt: TGTGCCACCAGTGACCCCACAGGGCGGGGAGAGACCCAGTACTTC
CDR3aa: CATSDPTGRGETQYF
v_gene: TRBV24-1
abundance: .
d_gene: .
j_gene: TRBJ2-5

CDR3nt: TGTGTCAGCAGTTTATCCAACGAGCAGTACTTC
CDR3aa: CVSSLSNEQYF
v_gene: TRBV28
abundance: .
d_gene: .
j_gene: TRBJ2-7

CDR3nt: TGCAGCGTTGCCCTAAGAGGGGACTATGGCTACACCTTC
CDR3aa: CSVALRGDYGYTF
v_gene: TRBV29-1
abundance: many
d_gene: .
j_gene: TRBJ1-2

CDR3nt: TGTGCCAGCGGCTTAGACCGGGGTAACAATGAGCAGTTCTTC
CDR3aa: CASGLDRGNNEQFF
v_gene: TRBV11-2
abundance: few
d_gene: .
j_gene: TRBJ2-1

CDR3nt: TGTGCCACCAGCAGAGATAAGGGGGCGGACGGGCAGTACTTC
CDR3aa: CATSRDKGADGQYF
v_gene: TRBV15
abundance: .
d_gene: TRBD1
j_gene: TRBJ2-7

CDR3nt: TGTGCCAGCAGCCCCCGGACAGGGGTGATTAGCAATCAGCCCCAGCATTTT
CDR3aa: CASSPRTGVISNQPQHF
v_gene: TRBV6-5
abundance: .
d_gene: TRBD1
j_gene: TRBJ1-5

CDR3nt: TGTGACAGCAGTCAAGCGGCTAGCGGGGTTTCCTACGAGCAATACTTC
CDR3aa: CDSSQAASGVSYEQYF
v_gene: TRBV4-2
abundance: few
d_gene: TRBD2
j_gene: TRBJ2-7

CDR3nt: TGTGCTAGTAGCTTAGATATTCGCGATGAGCAGCTCTTC
CDR3aa: CASSLDIRDEQLF
v_gene: TRBV11-2
abundance: .
d_gene: .
j_gene: TRBJ2-1

CDR3nt: TGTGCCAGCAGCCTGTCGGCGGGGACAGGGGGTAATCAGCCCCAGCATTTT
CDR3aa: CASSLSAGTGGNQPQHF
v_gene: TRBV7-9
abundance: few
d_gene: TRBD1
j_gene: TRBJ1-5

CDR3nt: TGTGCCAGCAGTTCTGACAGTTATAGCAATCAGCCCCAGTATTTT
CDR3aa: CASSSDSYSNQPQYF
v_gene: TRBV6-2/TRBV6-3
abundance: .
d_gene: .
j_gene: TRBJ2-3

CDR3nt: TGTGCTGGCAGCCCGGAGGGGGGTGGAACCAAAAACATTCAGTACTTC
CDR3aa: CAGSPEGGGTKNIQYF
v_gene: TRBV4-2
abundance: .
d_gene: .
j_gene: TRBJ2-4

CDR3nt: TGTGCCGTCAGGGCTAGCGGGAGGATAAATGAACAGTTCTTC
CDR3aa: CAVRASGRINEQFF
v_gene: TRBV10-3
abundance: .
d_gene: TRBD2
j_gene: TRBJ2-1

CDR3nt: TGCAGCGTTGGGCGCCAGTTAGCCTACAATGAGCAGTTCTTC
CDR3aa: CSVGRQLAYNEQFF
v_gene: TRBV29-1
abundance: medium-sized
d_gene: .
j_gene: TRBJ2-1

CDR3nt: TGTGCCAGCAGTTTACACAAAGCGGGGTACACCGGGGAGCTGTTTTTT
CDR3aa: CASSLHKAGYTGELFF
v_gene: TRBV5-6
abundance: .
d_gene: TRBD2
j_gene: TRBJ2-2

CDR3nt: TGTGCCAGCAGCCCGAACACCGGGGAGCTGTTTTTT
CDR3aa: CASSPNTGELFF
v_gene: TRBV9
abundance: .
d_gene: .
j_gene: TRBJ2-2

CDR3nt: TGCGCCAGCAGCCAGGATCGGGGGACTCCTTACGAGCAGTACTTC
CDR3aa: CASSQDRGTPYEQYF
v_gene: TRBV4-3
abundance: .
d_gene: .
j_gene: TRBJ2-7

CDR3nt: TGTGTCAGCAGCTACCCTCGGGGAGTTGAGCAGTTCTTC
CDR3aa: CVSSYPRGVEQFF
v_gene: TRBV6-6
abundance: .
d_gene: .
j_gene: TRBJ2-1

CDR3nt: TGTGCTAGCAGCTTCGGAGGGACTAGTGAGCAGTACTTC
CDR3aa: CASSFGGTSEQYF
v_gene: TRBV11-2
abundance: few
d_gene: TRBD2
j_gene: TRBJ2-7

CDR3nt: TGTGCCAGCAGTCAAGATGTGGACAGGGTGGCCCGACGGCTTGGGACTGAAGCTTTCTTT
CDR3aa: CASSQDVDRVARRLGTEAFF
v_gene: TRBV14
abundance: .
d_gene: TRBD1
j_gene: TRBJ1-1

CDR3nt: TGTGCCAGCAGACACCGACTAGCGGGAGAGTACGAGCAGTACTTC
CDR3aa: CASRHRLAGEYEQYF
v_gene: TRBV6-5
abundance: .
d_gene: TRBD2
j_gene: TRBJ2-7

CDR3nt: TGCGCCAGCAGCTTGGGACACAACACATATACGCAGTATTTT
CDR3aa: CASSLGHNTYTQYF
v_gene: TRBV5-1
abundance: .
d_gene: .
j_gene: TRBJ2-3

CDR3nt: TGTGCCAGCAGCATGGGACGGGAGATGAACATTCACTACTTC
CDR3aa: CASSMGREMNIHYF
v_gene: TRBV5-4
abundance: .
d_gene: .
j_gene: TRBJ2-4

CDR3nt: TGTGCCAGCAGCTCCAGACAGGCTTCGAACACCGGGGAGCTGTTTTTT
CDR3aa: CASSSRQASNTGELFF
v_gene: TRBV11-2
abundance: many
d_gene: .
j_gene: TRBJ2-2

CDR3nt: TGTGCTAGCAGTTACGCGGGTTGGAGACAGCCCCAGTATTTT
CDR3aa: CASSYAGWRQPQYF
v_gene: TRBV6-2/TRBV6-3
abundance: few
d_gene: .
j_gene: TRBJ2-3

CDR3nt: TGTGCCATCAGTAGTCTAGCGAGAAAAGGAGATACGCAGTATTTT
CDR3aa: CAISSLARKGDTQYF
v_gene: TRBV10-3
abundance: once
d_gene: .
j_gene: TRBJ2-3

CDR3nt: TGTGCCAGCAGCTTCATGACAGATCCGGACTACGATCAATGCTTC
CDR3aa: CASSFMTDPDYDQCF
v_gene: TRBV11-2
abundance: .
d_gene: .
j_gene: TRBJ2-7

CDR3nt: TGCAGCGTTGCTCATAGGGCACCCTACGAGCAGTACTTC
CDR3aa: CSVAHRAPYEQYF
v_gene: TRBV29-1
abundance: .
d_gene: .
j_gene: TRBJ2-7

CDR3nt: TGTGCCAGCAGGTTAGCGAGGTTAGCCCTGGTAAAAAAAGAGACCCAGTACTTC
CDR3aa: CASRLARLALVKKETQYF
v_gene: TRBV11-2
abundance: once
d_gene: .
j_gene: TRBJ2-5

CDR3nt: TGTGCCAGCAGTGCCCATCTATTAGCTGTGACTAGCGTGTACGAGCAGTACTTC
CDR3aa: CASSAHLLAVTSVYEQYF
v_gene: TRBV6-5
abundance: .
d_gene: TRBD2
j_gene: TRBJ2-7

CDR3nt: TGTGCCAGCAGCCCAGGGACAGGGAGTGGGAATGAGCAGTTCTTC
CDR3aa: CASSPGTGSGNEQFF
v_gene: TRBV7-3
abundance: few
d_gene: TRBD1
j_gene: TRBJ2-1

CDR3nt: TGTGCCAGCCGTTATAACGGCCAAGAGACCCAGTCCTTC
CDR3aa: CASRYNGQETQSF
v_gene: TRBV11-2
abundance: .
d_gene: .
j_gene: TRBJ2-5

CDR3nt: TGTGCCAGCAGTGGACAGGTGGATGTGGAGACCCACTATTTC
CDR3aa: CASSGQVDVETHYF
v_gene: TRBV11-1
abundance: .
d_gene: TRBD1
j_gene: TRBJ2-5

CDR3nt: TGTGCCTGGAGTGTACTCGGGACAGGGACCATTAAGTACTTC
CDR3aa: CAWSVLGTGTIKYF
v_gene: TRBV30
abundance: .
d_gene: TRBD1
j_gene: TRBJ2-4

CDR3nt: TGTGCCAGCGCCCCTTATCTTAGCGGAGGCTACAATGAACAGTTCTTC
CDR3aa: CASAPYLSGGYNEQFF
v_gene: TRBV6-1
abundance: .
d_gene: .
j_gene: TRBJ2-1

CDR3nt: TGTGGCAGCTGTCCTGGGACAGGACGCTACGAGCAGTACTTC
CDR3aa: CGSCPGTGRYEQYF
v_gene: TRBV6-5
abundance: .
d_gene: TRBD1
j_gene: TRBJ2-7

CDR3nt: TGTGCTAACAGCTTCACCGCAGGGGACCCGAACGAGCAGTACTTC
CDR3aa: CANSFTAGDPNEQYF
v_gene: TRBV7-9
abundance: .
d_gene: .
j_gene: TRBJ2-7

CDR3nt: TGCAGTGTTGGGCGCCAGTTAGCCTACAATGTGCAGTTCTTC
CDR3aa: CSVGRQLAYNVQFF
v_gene: TRBV29-1
abundance: .
d_gene: .
j_gene: TRBJ2-1

CDR3nt: TGTGCCAGCAGCGCAATCCTAAGCTCCTACAATGAACTGTTTTTC
CDR3aa: CASSAILSSYNELFF
v_gene: TRBV11-2
abundance: .
d_gene: .
j_gene: TRBJ2-1

CDR3nt: TGTGCCAGCAACTCCGGGACAGAGTATGGCTACACCTTC
CDR3aa: CASNSGTEYGYTF
v_gene: TRBV6-6
abundance: .
d_gene: TRBD1
j_gene: TRBJ1-2

CDR3nt: TGTGCCAACAGTGAAGTGATAGCATCAAGTGGGTTCGGCACAGATACGCAGTATTTT
CDR3aa: CANSEVIASSGFGTDTQYF
v_gene: TRBV6-1
abundance: .
d_gene: .
j_gene: TRBJ2-3

CDR3nt: TGTGCCAGCAGCGTCCTAGCGGGAGCAAGCACAGATACGCAGTATTTC
CDR3aa: CASSVLAGASTDTQYF
v_gene: TRBV9
abundance: .
d_gene: TRBD2
j_gene: TRBJ2-3

CDR3nt: TGTGCCAGCAGTGTCAAACTGACGTACAATGAGCAGTTCTTC
CDR3aa: CASSVKLTYNEQFF
v_gene: TRBV6-1
abundance: many
d_gene: .
j_gene: TRBJ2-1

CDR3nt: TGTGCCATCAGTCCCCCGGGACTAGCGGGAGGCGACGAGAAGTACTTC
CDR3aa: CAISPPGLAGGDEKYF
v_gene: TRBV6-1
abundance: few
d_gene: TRBD2
j_gene: TRBJ2-7

CDR3nt: TGTGCCAGCAGTGAATTAGCTAGCGGGGCAGATACGCAGTATTTT
CDR3aa: CASSELASGADTQYF
v_gene: TRBV25-1
abundance: .
d_gene: TRBD2
j_gene: TRBJ2-3